These T cell receptor beta chains were read from a single sample in a study of T cells after yellow fever vaccination. Each CDR3 protein gets one entry after TCRdb re-called the 5' RACE reads with MiXCR. The sample shows 200,000 to 300,000 distinct CDR3 sequences, approximately 13% of them seen only once. This specimen consisted of CD4+ T cells sorted from PBMCs, obtained 45 days after the yellow fever booster vaccination. These receptors were obtained from a young man who received the YFV17D yellow fever vaccine. Both conserved end residues are part of each CDR3. D genes are given only for firm matches. The size field is filled for only some rows; it gives once, few, many or a size class.

V gene: TRBV4-3; J gene: TRBJ2-1; clone size: few; D gene: TRBD1; CDR3 DNA: TGCGCCAGCAGCCGATATACAGGGGGCGCAGGCAATGAGCAGTTCTTC; CDR3 protein: CASSRYTGGAGNEQFF
V gene: TRBV7-2; J gene: TRBJ2-3; clone size: few; D gene: NA; CDR3 DNA: TGTGCCAGCAGCGTGAACAGGGCAGATACGCAGTATTTT; CDR3 protein: CASSVNRADTQYF
V gene: TRBV10-3; J gene: TRBJ2-3; clone size: NA; D gene: TRBD1; CDR3 DNA: TGTGCCATCAGTGAGTCCGCGGGACAGGGCACAGATACGCAGTATTTT; CDR3 protein: CAISESAGQGTDTQYF
V gene: TRBV19; J gene: TRBJ2-2; clone size: NA; D gene: NA; CDR3 DNA: TGTGCCAGTACCTCCCATCGCAGGACACCGAACACCGGGGAGCTGTTTTTT; CDR3 protein: CASTSHRRTPNTGELFF
V gene: TRBV12-3/TRBV12-4; J gene: TRBJ2-1; clone size: few; D gene: NA; CDR3 DNA: TGTGCCAGCAGTTTTTGGACGGACAATGAGCAGTTCTTC; CDR3 protein: CASSFWTDNEQFF
V gene: TRBV7-3; J gene: TRBJ2-3; clone size: NA; D gene: TRBD2; CDR3 DNA: TGTGCCAGCAGCTCCAAGGGAGGGTTTAGCACAGATACGCAGTATTTT; CDR3 protein: CASSSKGGFSTDTQYF
V gene: TRBV15; J gene: TRBJ2-5; clone size: NA; D gene: NA; CDR3 DNA: TGTGCCACCAGCAGGAACGGTCTAGCAGGAGAGACCCAGTACTTC; CDR3 protein: CATSRNGLAGETQYF
V gene: TRBV5-6; J gene: TRBJ2-1; clone size: few; D gene: NA; CDR3 DNA: TGTGCCAGCAGCCCGGACTTCGCGGGGACGAGTTTCTACAATGAGCAGTTCTTC; CDR3 protein: CASSPDFAGTSFYNEQFF
V gene: TRBV5-1; J gene: TRBJ2-7; clone size: few; D gene: NA; CDR3 DNA: TGCGCCAGCAGGCAGGGTTACGAGCAGTACTTC; CDR3 protein: CASRQGYEQYF
V gene: TRBV7-9; J gene: TRBJ2-3; clone size: few; D gene: TRBD2; CDR3 DNA: TGTGCCAGCAGCCTAGCTAGCGGGATCAGCACAGATACGCAGTATTTT; CDR3 protein: CASSLASGISTDTQYF